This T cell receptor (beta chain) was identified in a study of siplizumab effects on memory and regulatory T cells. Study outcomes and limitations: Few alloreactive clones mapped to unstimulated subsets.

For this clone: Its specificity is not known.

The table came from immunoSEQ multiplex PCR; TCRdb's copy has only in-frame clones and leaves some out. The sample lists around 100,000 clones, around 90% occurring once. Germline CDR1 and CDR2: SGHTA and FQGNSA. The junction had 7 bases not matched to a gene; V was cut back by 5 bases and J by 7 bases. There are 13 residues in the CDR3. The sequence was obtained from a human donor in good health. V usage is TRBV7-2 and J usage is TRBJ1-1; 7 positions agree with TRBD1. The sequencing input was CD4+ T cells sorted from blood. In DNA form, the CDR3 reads TGTGCCAGCAGCAACCCGACAGGGCTTGAAGCTTTCTTT. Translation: CASSNPTGLEAFF.